Below, 28 T cell receptor beta chains from the same sample are listed, as sequenced in a study of shared clonotypes between healthy human individuals. Sequencing was performed with immunoSEQ multiplex PCR; in TCRdb, only in-frame clones are kept and a portion is missing. The repertoire holds about 460,000 clones, with more than 70% as singletons. The source material was PBMCs. These TCRs come from a woman aged 40 to 50 in good health. Some clones in this sample may be carry-over from other donors' samples.

This clone occurred many times. The sample holds other DNA sequences that translate to the same CDR3. The J gene is TRBJ2-2, the V gene TRBV4-1; D is ambiguous. This CDR3 comprises 11 residues. Deletions cut 3 bases from V and 6 bases from J, with 2 bases between. From germline, CDR1 is MGHRA and CDR2 YSYEKL. The CDR3 region has the DNA TGCGCCAGCAGCCAGGCCGGGGAGCTGTTTTTT. It is translated as CASSQAGELFF.

This clone occurred once. This chain connects TRBV11-2 to TRBJ2-3, with TRBD2 matching over 11 bases. The V segment lost 6 bases and the J segment 5 bases; nucleotides outside the gene matches: 10. CDR1 is SGHAT and CDR2 is FQNNGV in the germline V gene. The CDR3 extends over 16 amino acids. CDR3 sequence (DNA): TGTGCCAGCAGTCGGAGACTAGCGGGACGGGTAGATACGCAGTATTTT. Its translation is CASSRRLAGRVDTQYF.

This clone was counted at least ten times. Within the sample, other DNA sequences also encode this same CDR3. The chain combines TRBV4-1 with TRBJ1-4; a possible D gene is TRBD1 (6 bases). Looked up from germline, CDR1 is MGHRA and CDR2 is YSYEKL. Between the trimmed V and J ends, which lost 5 bases and 5 bases, there was a span of 18 bases. CDR3 length: 16 amino acids. The CDR3 DNA sequence: TGCGCCAGCAGCTCCCGAGTCTCACAGGGAAATGAAAAACTGTTTTTT. It yields the protein CASSSRVSQGNEKLFF.

The sample holds one count of this clone. V and J are TRBV5-4 and TRBJ2-3, with D possibly being TRBD1 (5 bases). CDR3 length: 17 amino acids. V was pared by 4 bases and J by 3 bases, with 21 bases between. Germline values: CDR1 SGHNT, CDR2 YYREEE (reference sequence). This CDR3 reads CASSKGQGRDETDTQYF. CDR3 nucleotides: TGTGCCAGCAGCAAGGGGCAGGGCCGCGACGAGACAGATACGCAGTATTTT.

As concerns this clone: This could be a read error, since a much larger clone is one nucleotide away. The same CDR3 also results from other DNA sequences found in this sample. The chain recombines TRBV7-3 with TRBJ2-3; 13 bases map to TRBD2. Germline CDR1 SGHTA, CDR2 FQGTGA. The CDR3 is 16 residues long. The V segment lost 5 bases and the J segment 2 bases; nucleotides outside the gene matches: 4. The CDR3 bases are TGTGCCAGCAGCCCCGGACTAGCGGGAGTCACAGATACGCAGTATTTT. Translation: CASSPGLAGVTDTQYF.

The rearrangement joins TRBV11-3 to TRBJ2-7; D might be TRBD2 (6 bases). The germline gives CDR1 SGHNT, CDR2 YENEEA. V lost 4 bases to trimming and J lost 4 bases, with 17 bases between them. The CDR3 contains 15 residues. The CDR3 DNA reads as TGTGCCAGCAGCTCCCTAGCGAAGGGAATGTACGAGCAGTACTTC. It yields the protein CASSSLAKGMYEQYF. Drawing the rest from reference TRBV11-3 and TRBJ2-7, the complete variable domain is EAGVVQSPRYKIIEKKQPVAFWCNPISGHNTLYWYLQNLGQGPELLIRYENEEAVDDSQLPKDRFSAERLKGVDSTLKIQPAELGDSAVYLCASSSLAKGMYEQYFGPGTRLTVT.

This chain joins TRBV4-2 and TRBJ2-7; 7 nucleotides align to TRBD1. This CDR3 contains 16 residues. Germline CDR1 LGHNA, CDR2 YNFKEQ. Germline trimming cut 0 bases from V and 4 bases from J; bases unmatched to any gene: 9. The CDR3 nucleotides are TGTGCCAGCAGCCAAGAAAAATGGGACAGCGGATACGAGCAGTACTTC. Protein: CASSQEKWDSGYEQYF.

This clone was found a few times. The genes are TRBV19 and TRBJ2-7; the match to TRBD1 covers 9 bases. Trimming took 3 bases from V and 7 from J; bases not matched to a gene: 10. This CDR3 region has 15 residues. CDR1 is LNHDA and CDR2 is SQIVND in the germline V gene (reference sequence). The CDR3 is CASSITGTGPQEQYF. The CDR3 region has the DNA TGTGCCAGTAGTATCACCGGGACAGGGCCTCAAGAGCAGTACTTC.

The CDR3 DNA reads TGTGCCAGCAGCCTGGCGGCGGGCCACAGCACAGATACGCAGTATTTT. This codes for CASSLAAGHSTDTQYF. The chain links TRBV9 to TRBJ2-3; D perhaps matches TRBD2 (5 bases). Trimming shortened V by 4 bases and J by 0 bases, and 15 bases separated the two germline ends. Germline CDR1 and CDR2: SGDLS and YYNGEE. This CDR3 has 16 amino acids.

Only one count was recorded for this clone. V gene TRBV2 combines with J gene TRBJ2-3; 9 bases are shared with TRBD2. The ends lost 6 bases at V and 7 bases at J; junction bases unmatched: 14. Looked up from germline, CDR1 is SNHLY and CDR2 is FYNNEI. This CDR3 has 16 residues. CDR3 in amino acids: CASRGGRLAEPYTQYF. CDR3 DNA: TGTGCCAGCAGGGGAGGAAGACTAGCGGAGCCCTATACGCAGTATTTT.

The rearrangement uses TRBV27 and TRBJ2-5; the match to TRBD2 covers 9 bases. Germline V lookup: CDR1 MNHEY, CDR2 SMNVEV (reference sequence). CDR3 length: 15 residues. Trimming cost V 3 bases and J 5 bases; bases outside gene matches: 7. The CDR3 sequence is CASSFSGSPRETQYF. For the CDR3, the DNA is TGTGCCAGCAGTTTTAGCGGGAGTCCGCGGGAGACCCAGTACTTC.

Comment on this clone: Given a far larger clone just one base away, this is likely a sequencing read error. The chain couples TRBV18 to TRBJ1-1; no clear D gene. Between the trimmed V and J ends, which lost 2 bases and 3 bases, there was a span of 4 bases. Germline V CDR1 and CDR2: KGHSH, LQKENI. This CDR3 spans 12 amino acids. CDR3 amino acids: CASSPGDTEAFF. Here the CDR3 DNA reads TGTGCCAGCTCACCAGGGGACACTGAAGCTTTCTTT.

The V gene is TRBV19, the J gene TRBJ2-2; tentatively, D is TRBD1 or TRBD2 (5 bases each). The germline V and J ends were trimmed by 5 bases and 2 bases, with 12 bases remaining between them. This CDR3 region has 15 residues. Germline V CDR1 and CDR2: LNHDA, SQIVND (reference sequence). This chain's CDR3 is CASSRGTVNTGELFF. The CDR3 DNA reads as TGTGCCAGTAGTCGAGGGACGGTTAACACCGGGGAGCTGTTTTTT.

The J gene is TRBJ1-1, the V gene TRBV6-5; D is unclear. The CDR3 length is 16 residues. The ends were cut back, 0 bases at V and 1 base at J, with 12 bases in the middle. CDR1 and CDR2 (germline): MNHEY, SVGAGI. This chain's CDR3 is CASSYSGGYANTEAFF. Written as DNA, the CDR3 is TGTGCCAGCAGTTACTCTGGTGGGTATGCGAACACTGAAGCTTTCTTT.

Worth noting for this clone: This probably arose from a read error, given a far larger clone one base away. Other DNA sequences in this sample translate to the same CDR3. The chain employs TRBV5-6 and TRBJ1-3, with D maybe TRBD1 (6 bases). This CDR3 has 14 residues. CDR1 SGHDT and CDR2 YYEEEE come from the germline V gene. Trimming pared 8 bases from V and 4 bases from J, leaving 16 bases between. CDR3 DNA sequence: TGTGCCAGTAAAGGAGCAGGGGCCGGAAACACCATATATTTT. It translates to CASKGAGAGNTIYF. Filled out from reference TRBV5-6 and TRBJ1-3, the complete variable domain reads DAGVTQSPTHLIKTRGQQVTLRCSPKSGHDTVSWYQQALGQGPQFIFQYYEEEERQRGNFPDRFSGHQFPNYSSELNVNALLLGDSALYLCASKGAGAGNTIYFGEGSWLTVV.

With respect to this clone: A far larger clone is just one base off, so this is likely a read error. The rearrangement uses TRBV6-5 and TRBJ2-7; D is perhaps TRBD2 (6 bases). CDR1 MNHEY and CDR2 SVGAGI come from the germline V gene. The ends were cut back, 0 bases at V and 2 bases at J, with 11 bases in the middle. The CDR3 consists of 15 residues. The CDR3 is CASSYSGTGPYEQYF. The CDR3 DNA sequence: TGTGCCAGCAGTTACTCGGGGACTGGGCCCTACGAGCAGTACTTC.

This clone was found many times. V is TRBV18 and J is TRBJ1-6; D is unclear. V lost 3 bases and J 9 bases, leaving 12 bases between the germline ends. The V gene's germline CDR1 is KGHSH and CDR2 LQKENI. The CDR3 loop spans 14 amino acids. The CDR3 bases are TGTGCCAGCTCACCGTTGGATCGGGGTTCACCCCTCCACTTT. Protein sequence: CASSPLDRGSPLHF.

This clone was found once. The chain has TRBV6-5 and TRBJ1-1, with D possibly TRBD1 on 5 matching bases. The CDR3 is made up of 14 amino acids. V was shortened by 6 bases and J by 1 base, with 12 bases between the two germline ends. Germline CDR1 reads MNHEY; CDR2 reads SVGAGI. This chain's CDR3 is CASRKQGENTEAFF. CDR3 coding DNA: TGTGCCAGCAGAAAACAAGGGGAGAACACTGAAGCTTTCTTT.

V usage is TRBV5-6 and J usage is TRBJ2-5; no clear D. CDR3 length: 13 amino acids. Germline CDR1 SGHDT, CDR2 YYEEEE. Trimming stripped 0 bases from V and 1 base from J, with 4 bases between. CDR3 protein: CASSLGFQETQYF. The DNA of the CDR3 is TGTGCCAGCAGCTTGGGCTTCCAAGAGACCCAGTACTTC.

As concerns this clone: It differs at one base from a far larger clone, so likely a read error. The chain is built from TRBV7-6 and TRBJ2-7; the D is unclear. CDR1 SGHVS and CDR2 FNYEAQ come from the germline V gene. CDR3 length: 15 amino acids. CDR3 amino acids: CAGSLEVLGSYEQYF. The DNA for the CDR3 is TGTGCCGGCAGCTTAGAGGTGCTTGGCTCCTACGAGCAGTACTTC.

The chain links TRBV5-6 to TRBJ1-3; D might be TRBD1 (5 bases). Germline V lookup: CDR1 SGHDT, CDR2 YYEEEE. The CDR3 sequence is 17 residues long. Trimming shortened V by 4 bases and J by 0 bases, and 17 bases separated the two germline ends. This CDR3 is CASSHPRDRYSGNTIYF. The CDR3 DNA is TGTGCCAGCAGCCACCCCCGGGACCGCTACTCTGGAAACACCATATATTTT.

This clone turned up a few times. This may stem from a read error, because a much larger clone lies one nucleotide away. The genes are TRBV2 and TRBJ2-5, with TRBD2 identical over 7 bases. This CDR3 region has 15 residues. Germline loops: CDR1 SNHLY, CDR2 FYNNEI. For the CDR3, the DNA is TGTGCCGGCAGCCGAGGGGCTACTAGCGATGAGACCCAGTACTTC. This translates into CAGSRGATSDETQYF.

Points on this clone: Given a far larger clone just one base away, this is likely a sequencing read error. This chain uses TRBV30 with TRBJ2-7, with 8 bases that match TRBD1. The germline gives CDR1 GTSNPN, CDR2 SVGIG (reference sequence). V was pared by 1 base and J by 0 bases, with 8 bases of the junction left unmatched. The CDR3 sequence is 16 residues long. In DNA form, the CDR3 reads TGTGCCTGGAGTGCCTCGACAGGGGTCTACTCCTACGAGCAGTACTTC. Its protein product is CAWSASTGVYSYEQYF. Variable domain in full (rest from reference TRBV30 and TRBJ2-7): SQTIHQWPATLVQPVGSPLSLECTVEGTSNPNLYWYRQAAGRGLQLLFYSVGIGQISSEVPQNLSASRPQDRQFILSSKKLLLSDSGFYLCAWSASTGVYSYEQYFGPGTRLTVT.

The rearrangement links TRBV7-9 to TRBJ1-2, with 7 nucleotides matching TRBD1. CDR1 and CDR2 (germline): SEHNR, FQNEAQ (reference sequence). V was pared by 3 bases and J by 7 bases, with 5 bases of the junction left unmatched. The CDR3 has 13 amino acids. This CDR3 reads CASSLSTGPGYTF. The CDR3 nucleotides read TGTGCCAGCAGCTTGTCGACAGGGCCTGGCTACACCTTC.

The J gene is TRBJ1-2, the V gene TRBV7-9; 8 positions match TRBD1. Germline CDR1 SEHNR, CDR2 FQNEAQ (reference sequence). J was trimmed by 8 bases and V by 5 bases; bases with no gene match: 4. This CDR3 has 12 residues. The CDR3 nucleotides read TGTGCCAGCAGCCATCGGACAGGGGGCTACACCTTC. Its translation is CASSHRTGGYTF.

The V gene is TRBV27, the J gene TRBJ1-2; TRBD1 is a possible D gene (6 bases). The CDR3 has 14 residues. Germline V gene sequence: CDR1 MNHEY, CDR2 SMNVEV (reference sequence). Trimming left V 4 bases short and J 4 bases short, with 13 bases between. CDR3: CASSSAGVVYGYTF. The CDR3 DNA reads as TGTGCCAGCAGTTCGGCAGGGGTGGTCTATGGCTACACCTTC.

This clone was picked up a small number of times. This chain links TRBV4-2 with TRBJ1-2, with D uncertain. CDR3 size: 15 residues. The V gene's germline CDR1 is LGHNA and CDR2 YNFKEQ. Trimming cost V 2 bases and J 0 bases, with 10 bases left between them. The CDR3 region is CASSQQTGANYGYTF. In nucleotides, the CDR3 is TGTGCCAGCAGCCAACAGACCGGGGCTAACTATGGCTACACCTTC.

Concerning this clone: A clone one base away is much larger, so this may be a read error. This sample includes further DNA sequences coding for the same CDR3. The rearrangement links TRBV7-9 to TRBJ2-1; D possibly uses TRBD1 or TRBD2 (6 bases each). The CDR3 sequence is 15 residues long. CDR1 SEHNR and CDR2 FQNEAQ come from the germline V gene (reference sequence). The DNA for the CDR3 is TGTGCTAGCAGCTTGGGCGGGACACAACTTAATGAGCAGTTCTTC. It translates to CASSLGGTQLNEQFF. Full variable domain (missing parts from reference TRBV7-9 and TRBJ2-1): DTGVSQNPRHKITKRGQNVTFRCDPISEHNRLYWYRQTLGQGPEFLTYFQNEAQLEKSRLLSDRFSAERPKGSFSTLEIQRTEQGDSAMYLCASSLGGTQLNEQFFGPGTRLTVL.